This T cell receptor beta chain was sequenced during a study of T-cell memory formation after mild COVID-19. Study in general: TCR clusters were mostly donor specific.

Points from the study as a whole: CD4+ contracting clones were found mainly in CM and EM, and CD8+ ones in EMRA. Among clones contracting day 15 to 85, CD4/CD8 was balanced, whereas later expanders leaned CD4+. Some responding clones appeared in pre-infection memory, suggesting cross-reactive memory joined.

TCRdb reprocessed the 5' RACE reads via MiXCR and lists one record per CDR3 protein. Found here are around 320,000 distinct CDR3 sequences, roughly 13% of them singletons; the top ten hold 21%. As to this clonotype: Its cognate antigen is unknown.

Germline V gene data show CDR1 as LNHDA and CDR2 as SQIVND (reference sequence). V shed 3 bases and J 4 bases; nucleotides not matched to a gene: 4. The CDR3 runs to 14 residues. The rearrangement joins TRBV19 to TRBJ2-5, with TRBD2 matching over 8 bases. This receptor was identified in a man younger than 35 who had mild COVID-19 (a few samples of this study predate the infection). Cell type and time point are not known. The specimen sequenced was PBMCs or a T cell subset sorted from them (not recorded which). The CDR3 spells CASSIRLATETQYF. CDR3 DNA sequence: TGTGCCAGTAGTATCCGACTAGCGACAGAGACCCAGTACTTC.